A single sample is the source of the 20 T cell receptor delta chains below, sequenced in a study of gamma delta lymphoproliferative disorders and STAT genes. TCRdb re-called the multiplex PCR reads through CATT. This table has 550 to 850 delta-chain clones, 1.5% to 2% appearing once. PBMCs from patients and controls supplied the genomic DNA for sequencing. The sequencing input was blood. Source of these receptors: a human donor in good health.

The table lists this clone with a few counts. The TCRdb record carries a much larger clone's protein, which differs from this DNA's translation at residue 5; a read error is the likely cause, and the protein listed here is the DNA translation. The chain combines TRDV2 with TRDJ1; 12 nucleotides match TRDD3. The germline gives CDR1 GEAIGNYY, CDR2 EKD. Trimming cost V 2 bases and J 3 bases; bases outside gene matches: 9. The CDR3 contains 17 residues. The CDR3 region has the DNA TGTGCCTGTGACAAGGTACTGGGGGATACTGGGCCCGATAAACTCATCTTT. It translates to CACDKVLGDTGPDKLIF.

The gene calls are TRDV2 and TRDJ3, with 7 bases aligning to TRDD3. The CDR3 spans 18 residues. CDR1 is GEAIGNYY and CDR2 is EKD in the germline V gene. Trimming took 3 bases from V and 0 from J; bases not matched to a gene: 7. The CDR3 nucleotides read TGTGCCTGTGACTCTACTGGGGAGATCTCCTGGGACACCCGACAGATGTTTTTC. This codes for CACDSTGEISWDTRQMFF.

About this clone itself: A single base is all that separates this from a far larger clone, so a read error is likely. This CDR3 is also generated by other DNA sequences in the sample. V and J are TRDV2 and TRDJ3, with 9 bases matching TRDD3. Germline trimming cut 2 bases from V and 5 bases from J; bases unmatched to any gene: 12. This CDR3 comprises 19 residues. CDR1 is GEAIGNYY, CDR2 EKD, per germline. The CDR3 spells CACDILLGDTSRDTRQMFF. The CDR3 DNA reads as TGTGCCTGTGACATATTACTAGGGGATACGTCCAGGGACACCCGACAGATGTTTTTC.

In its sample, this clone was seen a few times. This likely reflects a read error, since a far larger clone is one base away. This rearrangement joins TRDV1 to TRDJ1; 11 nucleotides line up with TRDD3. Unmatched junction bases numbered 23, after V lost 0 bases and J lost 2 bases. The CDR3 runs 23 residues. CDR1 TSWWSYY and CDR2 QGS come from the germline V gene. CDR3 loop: CALGELVRLRRMHWGITTDKLIF. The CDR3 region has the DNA TGTGCTCTTGGGGAACTCGTCCGGCTGCGGCGGATGCACTGGGGGATAACAACCGATAAACTCATCTTT.

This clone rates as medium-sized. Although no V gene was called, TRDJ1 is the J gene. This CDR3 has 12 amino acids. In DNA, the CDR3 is TGTGCTTCATTGTGCCGCCTTGGTAAACTCATCTTT. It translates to CASLCRLGKLIF.

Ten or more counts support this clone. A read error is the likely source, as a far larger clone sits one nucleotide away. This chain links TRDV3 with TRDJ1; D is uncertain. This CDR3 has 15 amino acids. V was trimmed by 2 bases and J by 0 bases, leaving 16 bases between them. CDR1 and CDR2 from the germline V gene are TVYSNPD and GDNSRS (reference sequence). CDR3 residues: CAFAGPLDDTDKLIF. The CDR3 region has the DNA TGTGCCTTTGCTGGCCCCCTAGATGACACCGATAAACTCATCTTT. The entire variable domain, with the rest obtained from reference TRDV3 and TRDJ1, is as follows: CDKVTQSSPDQTVASGSEVVLLCTYDTVYSNPDLFWYRIRPDYSFQFVFYGDNSRSEGADFTQGRFSVKHILTQKAFHLVISPVRTEDSATYYCAFAGPLDDTDKLIFGKGTRVTVEP.

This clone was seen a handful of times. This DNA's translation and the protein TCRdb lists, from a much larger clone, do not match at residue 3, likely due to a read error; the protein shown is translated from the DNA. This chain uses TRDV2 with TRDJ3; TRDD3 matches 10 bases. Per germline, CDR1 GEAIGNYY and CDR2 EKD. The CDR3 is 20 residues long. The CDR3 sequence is CARDFVLGDPSSWDTRQMFF. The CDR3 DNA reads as TGTGCCCGTGACTTCGTACTGGGGGATCCGAGCTCCTGGGACACCCGACAGATGTTTTTC.

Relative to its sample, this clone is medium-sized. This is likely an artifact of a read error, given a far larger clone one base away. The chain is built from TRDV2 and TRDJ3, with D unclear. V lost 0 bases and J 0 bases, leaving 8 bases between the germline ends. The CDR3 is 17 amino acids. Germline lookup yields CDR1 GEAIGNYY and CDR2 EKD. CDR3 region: CACDTGRYSWDTRQMFF. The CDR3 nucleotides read TGTGCCTGTGACACCGGGAGATACTCCTGGGACACCCGACAGATGTTTTTC.

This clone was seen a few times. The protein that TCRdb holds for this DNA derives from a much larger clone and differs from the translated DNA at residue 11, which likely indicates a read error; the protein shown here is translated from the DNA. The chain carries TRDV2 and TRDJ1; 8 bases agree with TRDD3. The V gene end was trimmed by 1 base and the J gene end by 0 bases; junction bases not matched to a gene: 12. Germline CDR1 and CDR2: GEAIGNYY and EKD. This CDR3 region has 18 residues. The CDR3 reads CACDTVGTGGLYTDKLIF. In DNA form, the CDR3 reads TGTGCCTGTGACACGGTGGGTACTGGGGGGTTGTACACCGATAAACTCATCTTT.

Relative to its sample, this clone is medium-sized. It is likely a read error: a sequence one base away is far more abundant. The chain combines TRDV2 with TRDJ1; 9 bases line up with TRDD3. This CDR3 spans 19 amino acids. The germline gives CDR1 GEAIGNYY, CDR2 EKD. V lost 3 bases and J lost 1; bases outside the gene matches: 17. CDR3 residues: CACDSLGVLGEKCTDKLIF. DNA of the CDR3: TGTGCCTGTGACTCTCTTGGAGTACTGGGGGAAAAGTGCACCGATAAACTCATCTTT.

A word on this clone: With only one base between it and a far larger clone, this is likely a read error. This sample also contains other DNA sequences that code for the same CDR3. The DNA of the CDR3 is TGCGCCTGTGACACTCTCAGTACTGGGGGATACTTGGGCGATAAACTCATCTTT. The encoded protein is CACDTLSTGGYLGDKLIF. The rearrangement uses TRDV2 and TRDJ1; 12 positions match TRDD3. The CDR3 is 18 residues long. Looked up from germline, CDR1 is GEAIGNYY and CDR2 is EKD.

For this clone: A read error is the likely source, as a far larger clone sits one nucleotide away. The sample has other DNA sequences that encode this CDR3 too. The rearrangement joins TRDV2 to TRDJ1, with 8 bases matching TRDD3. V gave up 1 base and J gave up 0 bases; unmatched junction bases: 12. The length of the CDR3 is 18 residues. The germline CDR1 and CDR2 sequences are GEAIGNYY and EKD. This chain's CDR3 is CACDTVGTGGSYTDKLIF. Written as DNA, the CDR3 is TGTGCCTGTGACACGGTGGGTACTGGGGGGTCATACACCGATAAACTCATCTTT.

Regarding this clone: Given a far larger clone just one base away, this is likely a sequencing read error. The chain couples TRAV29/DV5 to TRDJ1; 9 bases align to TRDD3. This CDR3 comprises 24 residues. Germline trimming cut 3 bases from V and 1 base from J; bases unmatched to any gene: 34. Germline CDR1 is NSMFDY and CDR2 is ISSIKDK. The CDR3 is CAANVGLPGELRPGDTFPTDKLIF. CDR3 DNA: TGTGCAGCAAACGTCGGCCTTCCGGGGGAATTGCGCCCGGGGGATACCTTCCCCACCGATAAACTCATCTTT.

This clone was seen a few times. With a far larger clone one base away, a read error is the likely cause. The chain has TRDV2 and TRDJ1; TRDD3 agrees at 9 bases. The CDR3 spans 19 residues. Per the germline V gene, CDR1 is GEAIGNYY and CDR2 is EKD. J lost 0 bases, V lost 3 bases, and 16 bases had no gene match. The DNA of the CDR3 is TGTGCCTGTGACCCGGTTTTGCGTACTGGGGGACTTCACACCGATAAACTCATCTTT. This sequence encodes CACDPVLRTGGLHTDKLIF.

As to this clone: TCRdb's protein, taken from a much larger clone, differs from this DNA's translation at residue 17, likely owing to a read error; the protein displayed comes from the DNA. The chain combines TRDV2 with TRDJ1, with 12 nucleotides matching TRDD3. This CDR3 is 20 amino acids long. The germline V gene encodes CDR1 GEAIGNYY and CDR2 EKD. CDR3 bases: TGTGCCTGTGACACCGTCGGGCACGGGGATCCTGGGGGATACGCCGATGAACTCATCTTT. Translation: CACDTVGHGDPGGYADELIF.

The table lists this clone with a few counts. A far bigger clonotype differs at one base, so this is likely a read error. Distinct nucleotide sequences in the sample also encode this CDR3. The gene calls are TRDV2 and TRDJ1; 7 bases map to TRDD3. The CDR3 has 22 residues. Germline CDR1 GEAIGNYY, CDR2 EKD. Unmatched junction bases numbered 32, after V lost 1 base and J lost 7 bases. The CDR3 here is CACDTLREPSRRVGEWAGKLIF. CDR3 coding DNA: TGTGCCTGTGACACGCTTCGGGAGCCAAGTCGGCGTGTGGGGGAGTGGGCCGGTAAACTCATCTTT.

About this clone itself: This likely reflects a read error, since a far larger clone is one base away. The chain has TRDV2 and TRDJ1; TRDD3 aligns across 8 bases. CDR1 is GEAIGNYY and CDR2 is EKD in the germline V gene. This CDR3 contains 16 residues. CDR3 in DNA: TGTGCCCGTGACACCGTAGGTGGGGGATACACCGATAAACTCATCTTT. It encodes CARDTVGGGYTDKLIF.

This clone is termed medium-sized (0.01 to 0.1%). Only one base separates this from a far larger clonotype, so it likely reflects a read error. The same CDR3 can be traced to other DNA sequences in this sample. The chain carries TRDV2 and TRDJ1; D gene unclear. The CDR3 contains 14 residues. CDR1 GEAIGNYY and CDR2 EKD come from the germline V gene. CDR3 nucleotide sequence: TGCGCCTGTGTGGAGGTTTCGACCACCGATAAACTCATCTTT. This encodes CACVEVSTTDKLIF.

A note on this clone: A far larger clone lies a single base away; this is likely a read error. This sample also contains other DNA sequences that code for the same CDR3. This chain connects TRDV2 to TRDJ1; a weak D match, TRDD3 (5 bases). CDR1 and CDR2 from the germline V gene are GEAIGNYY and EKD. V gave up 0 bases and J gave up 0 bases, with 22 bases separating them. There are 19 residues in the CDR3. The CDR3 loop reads CACDTVTPRGNRYTDKLIF. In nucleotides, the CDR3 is TGTGCCTGTGACACCGTGACACCCCGGGGAAACAGATACACCGATAAACTCATCTTT.

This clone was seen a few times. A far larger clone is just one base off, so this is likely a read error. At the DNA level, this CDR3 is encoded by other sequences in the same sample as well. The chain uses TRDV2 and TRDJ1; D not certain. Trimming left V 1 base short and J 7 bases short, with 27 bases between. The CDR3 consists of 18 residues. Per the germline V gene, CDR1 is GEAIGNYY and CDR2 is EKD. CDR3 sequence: CACDTLASGGSALGKLIF. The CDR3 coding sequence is TGTGCCTGTGACACGCTCGCCTCTGGAGGATCCGCTTTGGGTAAACTCATCTTT.